Following are 13 T cell receptor beta chains from one sample sequenced in a study of cytomegalovirus exposure and HLA in healthy donors. The PCR was carried out with 60 Vbeta primers and 13 Jbeta primers. TCRdb's table, derived via immunoSEQ multiplex PCR, lists solely in-frame clones and lacks some. The sample has 150,000 to 200,000 clones, about 79% seen once. Input material: PBMCs. Every receptor here comes from a man aged 50 or older in good health and CMV-seropositive.

This clone was recorded only once. The V call is TRBV6-1, the J call TRBJ1-1, with D hard to call. The CDR3 sequence is 14 residues long. The germline V and J ends were trimmed by 6 bases and 1 base, with 12 bases remaining between them. The germline CDR1 and CDR2 sequences are MNHNS and SASEGT. CDR3 region: CASRSGPPNTEAFF. CDR3 coding DNA: TGTGCCAGCAGGAGTGGGCCCCCGAACACTGAAGCTTTCTTT.

This rearrangement joins TRBV11-1 to TRBJ2-3, with 9 positions matching TRBD1. The CDR3 runs to 18 residues. Germline loops: CDR1 SGHAT, CDR2 FQDESV (reference sequence). The V gene end was trimmed by 5 bases and the J gene end by 1 base; junction bases not matched to a gene: 13. This CDR3 reads CASSHNGQGWSGTDTQYF. The CDR3 region has the DNA TGTGCCAGCAGCCATAACGGACAGGGGTGGTCGGGCACAGATACGCAGTATTTT.

This clone has just a few counts. The chain joins TRBV4-2 to TRBJ2-3, with 12 nucleotides matching TRBD2. CDR1 LGHNA and CDR2 YNFKEQ come from the germline V gene. J was trimmed by 3 bases and V by 0 bases; bases with no gene match: 1. This CDR3 is 16 amino acids long. The CDR3 spells CASSQETSGGTDTQYF. For the CDR3, the DNA is TGTGCCAGCAGCCAAGAAACTAGCGGGGGGACAGATACGCAGTATTTT.

This rearrangement joins TRBV11-2 to TRBJ2-2, with 13 bases identical to TRBD2. Unmatched junction bases numbered 5, after V lost 1 base and J lost 6 bases. The CDR3 contains 17 residues. CDR1 and CDR2 (germline): SGHAT, FQNNGV. CDR3 loop: CASSLGLAGGGAGELFF. The DNA for the CDR3 is TGTGCCAGCAGCTTAGGACTAGCGGGAGGAGGGGCCGGGGAGCTGTTTTTT.

The chain employs TRBV20-1 and TRBJ2-1; D possibly corresponds to TRBD2 (5 bases). V lost 6 bases and J lost 9, with 12 bases in between. CDR1 is DFQATT and CDR2 is SNEGSKA in the germline V gene (reference sequence). This CDR3 region has 11 residues. The CDR3 region has the DNA TGCAGTGCGAAACTAGTGACTGAGCAGTTCTTC. Translated: CSAKLVTEQFF.

This clone turned up a few times. The rearrangement joins TRBV9 to TRBJ2-5; TRBD2 aligns across 10 bases. V gave up 0 bases and J gave up 5 bases; unmatched junction bases: 10. The CDR3 contains 17 residues. The germline V gene encodes CDR1 SGDLS and CDR2 YYNGEE. CDR3 sequence (DNA): TGTGCCAGCAGCGTAGTGGGTAGCGGGGGGTTGTTGGAGACCCAGTACTTC. Encoded protein: CASSVVGSGGLLETQYF. Based on the CDR3 plus reference TRBV9 and TRBJ2-5, the full variable domain is DSGVTQTPKHLITATGQRVTLRCSPRSGDLSVYWYQQSLDQGLQFLIQYYNGEERAKGNILERFSAQQFPDLHSELNLSSLELGDSALYFCASSVVGSGGLLETQYFGPGTRLLVL.

The genes are TRBV5-1 and TRBJ2-5, with TRBD2 identical over 15 bases. This CDR3 has 18 residues. Unmatched junction bases numbered 15, after V lost 7 bases and J lost 5 bases. CDR1 is SGHRS and CDR2 is YFSETQ in the germline V gene. CDR3 coding DNA: TGCGCCAGCGGACTAGCGGGAGGGCCGGGGGTAAATAGTGAGACCCAGTACTTC. Its translation: CASGLAGGPGVNSETQYF.

This clone was detected only a few times. The V call is TRBV5-4, the J call TRBJ2-1; 7 nucleotides match TRBD1. Trimming at V came to 3 bases and at J to 4 bases, leaving 7 bases not matched to a gene. The germline V gene encodes CDR1 SGHNT and CDR2 YYREEE (reference sequence). The CDR3 is made up of 15 amino acids. CDR3 nucleotides: TGTGCCAGCAGCTCGGACAGGCGTCGGTACAATGAGCAGTTCTTC. Translated, it gives CASSSDRRRYNEQFF.

The genes are TRBV6-4 and TRBJ2-3, with TRBD2 as a possible D gene (5 bases). CDR3 length: 15 residues. Germline-derived CDR1 and CDR2 are MRHNA and SNTAGT. V was clipped by 0 bases and J by 1 base, with 8 bases between them. CDR3 residues: CASSDSGSGTDTQYF. The CDR3 DNA reads as TGTGCCAGCAGTGACTCCGGTAGCGGCACAGATACGCAGTATTTT.

The J gene is TRBJ1-2, the V gene TRBV6-6; 9 bases line up with TRBD1. The ends lost 5 bases at V and 7 bases at J; junction bases unmatched: 2. The CDR3 consists of 12 residues. The germline CDR1 and CDR2 sequences are MNHNY and SVGAGI (reference sequence). The CDR3 sequence: CASSRQGGGYTF. Written as DNA, the CDR3 is TGTGCCAGCAGTCGACAGGGGGGTGGCTACACCTTC.

The chain has TRBV6-6 and TRBJ2-5; 12 bases agree with TRBD1. In germline, CDR1 is MNHNY, CDR2 SVGAGI (reference sequence). This CDR3 comprises 13 residues. The ends lost 10 bases at V and 5 bases at J; junction bases unmatched: 5. CDR3 sequence reads: CATGTGGWETQYF. Here the CDR3 DNA reads TGTGCCACTGGGACAGGGGGCTGGGAGACCCAGTACTTC.

The rearrangement links TRBV7-3 to TRBJ2-1; TRBD2 matches 7 bases. With V trimmed by 2 bases and J by 4 bases, 5 bases remained unmatched. Per the germline V gene, CDR1 is SGHTA and CDR2 is FQGTGA. The CDR3 loop spans 15 amino acids. In DNA, the CDR3 is TGTGCCAGCAGCTTACTGGCGGGGGAGTACAATGAGCAGTTCTTC. Amino acids: CASSLLAGEYNEQFF.

The chain combines TRBV2 with TRBJ2-1; 15 nucleotides line up with TRBD2. The trim removed 0 bases at V and 9 bases at J, leaving 6 bases unmatched. Germline CDR1 and CDR2: SNHLY and FYNNEI. The CDR3 consists of 17 residues. This CDR3 is CASSEAGLAGGMGEQFF. The CDR3, as DNA: TGTGCCAGCAGTGAAGCTGGACTAGCGGGAGGGATGGGTGAGCAGTTCTTC.